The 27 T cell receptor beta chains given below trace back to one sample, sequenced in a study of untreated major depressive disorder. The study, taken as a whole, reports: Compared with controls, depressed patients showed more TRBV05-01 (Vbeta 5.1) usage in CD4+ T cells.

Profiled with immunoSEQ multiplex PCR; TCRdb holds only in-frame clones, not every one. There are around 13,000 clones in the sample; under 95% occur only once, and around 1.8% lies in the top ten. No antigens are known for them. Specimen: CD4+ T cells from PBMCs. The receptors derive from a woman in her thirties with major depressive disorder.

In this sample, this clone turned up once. The CDR3, as DNA: TGTGCCAGCAGAACGGGGACTAGCGGGAGAGGGACCACAGATACGCAGTATTTT. Translation: CASRTGTSGRGTTDTQYF. The chain combines TRBV27 with TRBJ2-3; 14 bases match TRBD2. Germline V gene sequence: CDR1 MNHEY, CDR2 SMNVEV (reference sequence). The CDR3 contains 18 residues. Trimming removed 6 bases from V and 2 bases from J; junction bases left unmatched: 10.

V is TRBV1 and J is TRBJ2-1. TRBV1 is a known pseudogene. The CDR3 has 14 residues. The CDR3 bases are TGCACCAGCAGCCCCCACCGGGGGCAGGATGAGCAGTTCTTC. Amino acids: CTSSPHRGQDEQFF.

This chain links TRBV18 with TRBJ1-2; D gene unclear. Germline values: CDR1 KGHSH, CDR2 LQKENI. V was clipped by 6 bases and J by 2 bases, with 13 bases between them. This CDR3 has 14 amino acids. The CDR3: CASSHGRTNYGYTF. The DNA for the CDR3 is TGTGCCAGCTCGCACGGGCGTACGAACTATGGCTACACCTTC.

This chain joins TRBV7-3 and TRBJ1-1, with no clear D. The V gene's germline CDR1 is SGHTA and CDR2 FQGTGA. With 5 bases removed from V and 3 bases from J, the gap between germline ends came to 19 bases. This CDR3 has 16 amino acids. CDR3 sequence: CASSPRPGLSDTEAFF. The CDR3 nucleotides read TGTGCCAGCAGCCCGCGCCCCGGGTTGTCGGACACTGAAGCTTTCTTT.

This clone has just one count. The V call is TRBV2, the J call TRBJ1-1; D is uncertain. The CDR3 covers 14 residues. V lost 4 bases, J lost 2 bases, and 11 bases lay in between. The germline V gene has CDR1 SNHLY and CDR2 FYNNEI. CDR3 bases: TGTGCCAGCAGTGTTTGGGAGTCAAACACTGAAGCTTTCTTT. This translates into CASSVWESNTEAFF.

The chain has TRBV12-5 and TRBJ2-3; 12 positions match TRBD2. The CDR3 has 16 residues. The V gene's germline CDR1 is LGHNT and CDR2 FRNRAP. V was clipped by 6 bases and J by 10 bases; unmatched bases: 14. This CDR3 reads CASGPPSGRAYPPQYF. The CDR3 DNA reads TGTGCTAGTGGACCTCCTAGCGGGAGGGCCTATCCACCGCAGTATTTT.

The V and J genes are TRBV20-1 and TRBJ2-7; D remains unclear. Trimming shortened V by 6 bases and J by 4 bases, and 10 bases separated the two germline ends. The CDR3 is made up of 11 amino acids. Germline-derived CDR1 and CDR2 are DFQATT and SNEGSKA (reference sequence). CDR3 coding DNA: TGCAGTGCCTCCCTGGGGTACGAGCAGTACTTC. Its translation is CSASLGYEQYF.

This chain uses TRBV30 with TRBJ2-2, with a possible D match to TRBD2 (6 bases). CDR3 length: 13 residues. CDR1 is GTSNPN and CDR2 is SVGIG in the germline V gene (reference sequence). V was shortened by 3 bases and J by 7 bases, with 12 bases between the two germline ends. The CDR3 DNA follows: TGTGCCTGGAGCGAACTAGCTATCGGGGAGCTGTTTTTT. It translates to CAWSELAIGELFF.

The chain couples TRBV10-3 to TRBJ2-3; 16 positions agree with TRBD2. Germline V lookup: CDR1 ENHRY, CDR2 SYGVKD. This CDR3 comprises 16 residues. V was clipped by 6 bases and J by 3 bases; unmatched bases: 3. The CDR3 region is CAIRPGLAGGTDTQYF. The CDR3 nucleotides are TGTGCCATCAGGCCGGGACTAGCGGGGGGGACAGATACGCAGTATTTT.

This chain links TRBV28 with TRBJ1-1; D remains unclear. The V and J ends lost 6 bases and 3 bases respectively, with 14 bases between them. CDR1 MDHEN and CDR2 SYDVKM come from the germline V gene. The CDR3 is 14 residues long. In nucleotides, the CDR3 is TGTGCCAGCAGCCCGTCATACAGTTACACTGAAGCTTTCTTT. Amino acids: CASSPSYSYTEAFF.

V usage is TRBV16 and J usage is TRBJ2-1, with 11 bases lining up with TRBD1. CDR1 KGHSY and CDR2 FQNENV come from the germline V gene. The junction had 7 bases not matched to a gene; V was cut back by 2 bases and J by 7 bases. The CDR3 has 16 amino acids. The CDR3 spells CASSQLGQGARNEQFF. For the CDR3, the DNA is TGTGCCAGCAGCCAACTCGGACAGGGGGCGCGAAATGAGCAGTTCTTC.

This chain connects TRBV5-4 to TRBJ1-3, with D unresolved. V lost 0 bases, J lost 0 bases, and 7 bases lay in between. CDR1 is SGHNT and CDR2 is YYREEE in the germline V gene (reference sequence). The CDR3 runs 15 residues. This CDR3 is CASSLVSGSGNTIYF. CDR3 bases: TGTGCCAGCAGCTTGGTTTCCGGCTCTGGAAACACCATATATTTT.

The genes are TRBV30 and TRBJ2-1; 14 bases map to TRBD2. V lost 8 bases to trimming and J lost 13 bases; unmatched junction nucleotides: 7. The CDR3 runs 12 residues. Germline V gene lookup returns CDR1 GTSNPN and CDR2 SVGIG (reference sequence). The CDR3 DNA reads TGTGCCCGTGAGACTAGCGGGAGGGGACAGTTCTTC. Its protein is CARETSGRGQFF.

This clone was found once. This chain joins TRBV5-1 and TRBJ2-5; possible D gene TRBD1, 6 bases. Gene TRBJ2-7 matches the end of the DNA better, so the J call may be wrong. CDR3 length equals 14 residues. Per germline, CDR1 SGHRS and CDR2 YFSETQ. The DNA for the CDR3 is TGCGCCAGCAGCTTGGGCTACAGGGACCACGAGCAGTACTTC. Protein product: CASSLGYRDHEQYF.

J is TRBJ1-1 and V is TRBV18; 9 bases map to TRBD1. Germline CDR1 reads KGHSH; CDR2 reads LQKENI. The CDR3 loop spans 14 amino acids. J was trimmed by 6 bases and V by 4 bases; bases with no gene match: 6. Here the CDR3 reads CASSLGQGRPEAFF. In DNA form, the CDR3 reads TGTGCCAGCTCACTGGGACAGGGAAGGCCTGAAGCTTTCTTT.

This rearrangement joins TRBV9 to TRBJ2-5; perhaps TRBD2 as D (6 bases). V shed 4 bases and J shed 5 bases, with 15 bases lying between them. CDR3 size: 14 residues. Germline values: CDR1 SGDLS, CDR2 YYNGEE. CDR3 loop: CASSPGRDWETQYF. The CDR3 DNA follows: TGTGCCAGCAGCCCCGGTAGGGACTGGGAGACCCAGTACTTC.

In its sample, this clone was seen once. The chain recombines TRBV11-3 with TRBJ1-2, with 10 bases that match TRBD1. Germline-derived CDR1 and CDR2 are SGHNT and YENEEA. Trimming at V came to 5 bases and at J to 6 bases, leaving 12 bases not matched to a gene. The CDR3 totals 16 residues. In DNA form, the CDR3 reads TGTGCCAGCAGCCCTCTTCCCGGGACAGGGGAGGATGGCTACACCTTC. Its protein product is CASSPLPGTGEDGYTF.

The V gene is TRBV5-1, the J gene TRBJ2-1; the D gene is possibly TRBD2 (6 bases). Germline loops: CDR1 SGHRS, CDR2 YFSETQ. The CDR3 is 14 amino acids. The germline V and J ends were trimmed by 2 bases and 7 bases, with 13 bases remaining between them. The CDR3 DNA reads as TGCGCCAGCAGCTTCCGGAGGGCCCCGAATGAGCAGTTCTTC. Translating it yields CASSFRRAPNEQFF.

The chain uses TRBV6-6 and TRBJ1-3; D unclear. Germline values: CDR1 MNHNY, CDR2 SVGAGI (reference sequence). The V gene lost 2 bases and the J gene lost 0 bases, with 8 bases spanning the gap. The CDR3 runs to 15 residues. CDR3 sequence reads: CASSYDGHSGNTIYF. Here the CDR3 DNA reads TGTGCCAGCAGTTACGACGGCCACTCTGGAAACACCATATATTTT.

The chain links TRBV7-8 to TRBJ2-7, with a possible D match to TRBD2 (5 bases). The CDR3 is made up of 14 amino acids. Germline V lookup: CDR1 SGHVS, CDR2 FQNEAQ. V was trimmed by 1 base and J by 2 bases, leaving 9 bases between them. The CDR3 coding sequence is TGTGCCAGCAGCTTAGTACCGGGGACCTACGAGCAGTACTTC. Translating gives CASSLVPGTYEQYF.

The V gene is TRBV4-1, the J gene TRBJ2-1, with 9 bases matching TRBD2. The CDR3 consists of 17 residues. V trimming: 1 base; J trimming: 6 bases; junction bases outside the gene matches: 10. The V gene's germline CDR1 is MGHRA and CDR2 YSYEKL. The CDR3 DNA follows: TGCGCCAGCAGCCAAGGGAGCGTTACGGGACTAGCCAATGAGCAGTTCTTC. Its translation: CASSQGSVTGLANEQFF.

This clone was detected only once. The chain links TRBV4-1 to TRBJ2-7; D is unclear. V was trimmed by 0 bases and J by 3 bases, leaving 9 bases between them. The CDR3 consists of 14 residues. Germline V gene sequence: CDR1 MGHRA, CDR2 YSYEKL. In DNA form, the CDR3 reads TGCGCCAGCAGCCAAGAGGGCTACCGCTACGAGCAGTACTTC. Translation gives CASSQEGYRYEQYF.

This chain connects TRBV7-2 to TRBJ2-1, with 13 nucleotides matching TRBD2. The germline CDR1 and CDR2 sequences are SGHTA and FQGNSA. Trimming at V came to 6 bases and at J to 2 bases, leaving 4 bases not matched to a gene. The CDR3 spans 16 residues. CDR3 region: CASRQTSGRTYNEQFF. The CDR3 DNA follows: TGTGCCAGCAGGCAGACTAGCGGGAGGACCTACAATGAGCAGTTCTTC.

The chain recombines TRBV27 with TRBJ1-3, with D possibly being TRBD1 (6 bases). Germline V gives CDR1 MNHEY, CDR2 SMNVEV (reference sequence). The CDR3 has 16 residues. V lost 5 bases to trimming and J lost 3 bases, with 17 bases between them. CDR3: CASSPLGGLFGNTIYF. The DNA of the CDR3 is TGTGCCAGCAGTCCCCTGGGGGGCCTTTTTGGAAACACCATATATTTT.

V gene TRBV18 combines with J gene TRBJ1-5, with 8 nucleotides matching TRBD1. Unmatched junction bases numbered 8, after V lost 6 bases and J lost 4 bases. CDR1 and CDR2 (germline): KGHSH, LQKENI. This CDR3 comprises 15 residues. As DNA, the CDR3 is TGTGCCAGCTCTCCCGACAGGGGTGGGAATCAGCCCCAGCATTTT. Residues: CASSPDRGGNQPQHF. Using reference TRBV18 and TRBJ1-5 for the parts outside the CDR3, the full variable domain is NAGVMQNPRHLVRRRGQEARLRCSPMKGHSHVYWYRQLPEEGLKFMVYLQKENIIDESGMPKERFSAEFPKEGPSILRIQQVVRGDSAAYFCASSPDRGGNQPQHFGDGTRLSIL.

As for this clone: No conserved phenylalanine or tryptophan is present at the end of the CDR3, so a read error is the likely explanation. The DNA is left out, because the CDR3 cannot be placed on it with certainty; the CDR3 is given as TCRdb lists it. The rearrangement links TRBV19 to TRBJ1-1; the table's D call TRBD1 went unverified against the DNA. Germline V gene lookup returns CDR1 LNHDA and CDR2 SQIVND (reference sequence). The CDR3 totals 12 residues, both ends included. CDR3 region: CASSMLDRGLRV.

CDR3 nucleotides: TGCAGCGCGACGGGCCCCTCCTCTGGACAGGGTAACTATGGCTACACCTTC. As protein: CSATGPSSGQGNYGYTF. The chain links TRBV29-1 to TRBJ1-2, with 8 bases matching TRBD1. Germline CDR1 and CDR2: SQVTM and ANQGSEA. With 7 bases clipped from V and 1 base from J, the junction kept 17 bases outside the gene matches. This CDR3 is 17 amino acids long.